The 25 T cell receptor beta chains listed next were all sequenced from one sample in a study of cytomegalovirus exposure and HLA in healthy donors. The PCR employed 60 Vbeta primers together with 13 Jbeta primers. Assay used: immunoSEQ multiplex PCR; TCRdb lists only in-frame clones, some missing. The sample contains more than 100,000 clones, 60% to 80% of which appear only once. Sequenced: PBMCs. Source of these receptors: a woman between 55 and 75 years old in good health and CMV-seronegative.

CDR3 region: CASRSGHLYNSPLHF. DNA for the CDR3: TGTGCCAGCAGATCGGGACACCTCTATAATTCACCCCTCCACTTT. The chain uses TRBV6-1 and TRBJ1-6; the D gene is possibly TRBD1 (6 bases). Germline V CDR1 and CDR2: MNHNS, SASEGT. Deletions cut 6 bases from V and 3 bases from J, with 12 bases between. The CDR3 sequence is 15 residues long.

The chain recombines TRBV11-2 with TRBJ1-6; no definite D call. Germline CDR1 is SGHAT and CDR2 is FQNNGV. V lost 4 bases, J lost 0 bases, and 7 bases lay in between. The CDR3 length is 15 residues. The CDR3 DNA follows: TGTGCCAGCAGCTCAACACGCTCCTATAATTCACCCCTCCACTTT. Translating it yields CASSSTRSYNSPLHF.

The chain combines TRBV7-2 with TRBJ2-7; TRBD2 matches 8 bases. The CDR3 consists of 15 residues. Looked up from germline, CDR1 is SGHTA and CDR2 is FQGNSA. V was pared by 6 bases and J by 4 bases, with 11 bases of the junction left unmatched. CDR3 in amino acids: CASSRSGGRTYEQYF. CDR3 in DNA: TGTGCCAGCAGTCGTTCTGGCGGGAGGACTTACGAGCAGTACTTC. Full variable domain (rest looked up from reference TRBV7-2 and TRBJ2-7): GAGVSQSPSNKVTEKGKDVELRCDPISGHTALYWYRQSLGQGLEFLIYFQGNSAPDKSGLPSDRFSAERTGGSVSTLTIQRTQQEDSAVYLCASSRSGGRTYEQYFGPGTRLTVT.

This clone was recorded a few times. V is TRBV28 and J is TRBJ2-1; 15 bases line up with TRBD2. V trimming: 5 bases; J trimming: 7 bases; junction bases outside the gene matches: 6. Germline CDR1 is MDHEN and CDR2 is SYDVKM. The CDR3 sequence is 16 residues long. CDR3 sequence reads: CASSNSGTSGRNEQFF. The CDR3 DNA reads TGTGCCAGCAGTAACTCCGGGACTAGCGGGAGGAATGAGCAGTTCTTC.

The count of this clone is one. The rearrangement joins TRBV27 to TRBJ1-2, with 8 bases lining up with TRBD1. The ends lost 3 bases at V and 3 bases at J; junction bases unmatched: 6. Germline-derived CDR1 and CDR2 are MNHEY and SMNVEV (reference sequence). This CDR3 region has 15 residues. This chain's CDR3 is CASSFWGQDHYGYTF. The CDR3 nucleotides read TGTGCCAGCAGTTTTTGGGGACAGGACCACTATGGCTACACCTTC.

This clone was seen only once. The chain links TRBV2 to TRBJ1-2; no definite D call. Germline loops: CDR1 SNHLY, CDR2 FYNNEI. Trimming pared 0 bases from V and 1 base from J, leaving 15 bases between. This CDR3 has 17 amino acids. The CDR3 bases are TGTGCCAGCAGTGAAGCGAGAAGAAATACCTTTAACTATGGCTACACCTTC. Protein: CASSEARRNTFNYGYTF.

The table lists this clone with a few counts. The gene calls are TRBV2 and TRBJ1-4; 8 nucleotides agree with TRBD1. Germline V gene data show CDR1 as SNHLY and CDR2 as FYNNEI. Germline trimming cut 5 bases from V and 5 bases from J; bases unmatched to any gene: 4. This CDR3 region has 14 residues. The CDR3 is CASSPGQVNEKLFF. The CDR3, as DNA: TGTGCCAGCAGTCCGGGACAGGTCAATGAAAAACTGTTTTTT.

V usage is TRBV5-1 and J usage is TRBJ1-4; 11 nucleotides agree with TRBD1. Trimming removed 3 bases from V and 5 bases from J; junction bases left unmatched: 0. Germline CDR1 and CDR2: SGHRS and YFSETQ. This CDR3 contains 14 residues. The CDR3 DNA follows: TGCGCCAGCAGCTGGACAGGGGGCAATGAAAAACTGTTTTTT. Translated, it gives CASSWTGGNEKLFF.

V and J are TRBV30 and TRBJ2-2; weak D call: TRBD2 (5 bases). This CDR3 comprises 13 residues. Trimming left V 4 bases short and J 1 base short, with 7 bases between. Germline CDR1 is GTSNPN and CDR2 is SVGIG (reference sequence). The DNA of the CDR3 is TGTGCCTGGATTCGGGGGAACACCGGGGAGCTGTTTTTT. Translation: CAWIRGNTGELFF.

The chain combines TRBV7-3 with TRBJ2-1, with D unclear. The V gene lost 4 bases and the J gene lost 8 bases, with 12 bases spanning the gap. Germline-derived CDR1 and CDR2 are SGHTA and FQGTGA. CDR3 size: 13 residues. CDR3 sequence reads: CASSYDSVDEQFF. As DNA, the CDR3 is TGTGCCAGCAGCTACGACTCCGTCGATGAGCAGTTCTTC.

V is TRBV29-1 and J is TRBJ2-2; 7 bases agree with TRBD2. Per germline, CDR1 SQVTM and CDR2 ANQGSEA. CDR3 length: 15 amino acids. J gave up 2 bases and V 6 bases, and 9 bases lay outside the gene matches. The CDR3: CSVQISGVNTGELFF. CDR3 sequence (DNA): TGCAGCGTCCAAATCAGCGGGGTAAACACCGGGGAGCTGTTTTTT.

CDR3 sequence reads: CASRAVAGALNEQFF. The CDR3 DNA follows: TGCGCCAGCAGGGCGGTAGCGGGAGCTTTAAATGAGCAGTTCTTC. The V gene is TRBV5-1, the J gene TRBJ2-1; 9 nucleotides align to TRBD2. Germline V gives CDR1 SGHRS, CDR2 YFSETQ. This CDR3 is 15 amino acids long. V was pared by 5 bases and J by 7 bases, with 10 bases of the junction left unmatched.

The V call is TRBV6-1, the J call TRBJ1-2; 8 bases are shared with TRBD1. CDR3 length: 14 residues. Germline assignment: CDR1 MNHNS and CDR2 SASEGT. The V gene end was trimmed by 6 bases and the J gene end by 3 bases; junction bases not matched to a gene: 6. CDR3 DNA sequence: TGTGCCAGCAGCCCAACGACAGGGGACTATGGCTACACCTTC. Translating it yields CASSPTTGDYGYTF.

The chain links TRBV10-3 to TRBJ2-1, with 16 bases that match TRBD2. The CDR3 consists of 20 residues. Germline V CDR1 and CDR2: ENHRY, SYGVKD. V lost 3 bases, J lost 0 bases, and 8 bases stayed unmatched. The CDR3 DNA is TGTGCCATCAGTGATCGGCCGGGACTAGCGGGAGGGAGCTCCTACAATGAGCAGTTCTTC. Translation gives CAISDRPGLAGGSSYNEQFF.

The V call is TRBV19, the J call TRBJ1-5; tentatively, D is TRBD1 (6 bases). Trimming took 3 bases from V and 0 from J, leaving 15 bases between them. Germline CDR1 and CDR2: LNHDA and SQIVND (reference sequence). This CDR3 has 17 amino acids. The CDR3: CASSIGGGRNSNQPQHF. CDR3 sequence (DNA): TGTGCCAGTAGTATCGGGGGGGGCCGCAATAGCAATCAGCCCCAGCATTTT. Full variable domain (missing parts from reference TRBV19 and TRBJ1-5): DGGITQSPKYLFRKEGQNVTLSCEQNLNHDAMYWYRQDPGQGLRLIYYSQIVNDFQKGDIAEGYSVSREKKESFPLTVTSAQKNPTAFYLCASSIGGGRNSNQPQHFGDGTRLSIL.

The chain uses TRBV4-1 and TRBJ2-5, with 7 bases that match TRBD2. TRBJ2-7 matches the DNA end more closely, so the J call is doubtful. The CDR3 is 13 residues long. CDR1 is MGHRA and CDR2 is YSYEKL in the germline V gene. In DNA, the CDR3 is TGCGCCAGCAGCCGGACTAGTATCTACGAGCAGTACTTC. Its protein is CASSRTSIYEQYF.

The chain combines TRBV2 with TRBJ2-1, with a possible D match to TRBD1 (5 bases). V lost 8 bases and J 0 bases, leaving 8 bases between the germline ends. This CDR3 contains 13 residues. Looked up from germline, CDR1 is SNHLY and CDR2 is FYNNEI. The chain's CDR3 is CASGAASYNEQFF. The CDR3 DNA is TGTGCCAGCGGGGCGGCCTCCTACAATGAGCAGTTCTTC.

V usage is TRBV19 and J usage is TRBJ2-5, with a possible D match to TRBD1 (5 bases). Trimming took 7 bases from V and 3 from J, leaving 12 bases between them. The CDR3 runs to 13 residues. Per the germline V gene, CDR1 is LNHDA and CDR2 is SQIVND (reference sequence). The CDR3 coding sequence is TGTGCCAGTAAGGGGCCCGGTGAAGAGACCCAGTACTTC. Its translation: CASKGPGEETQYF.

The chain couples TRBV5-6 to TRBJ2-7, with a weak D call TRBD1 (6 bases). Germline values: CDR1 SGHDT, CDR2 YYEEEE. Trimming left V 1 base short and J 5 bases short, with 22 bases between. This CDR3 comprises 17 residues. This CDR3 is CASSLRSWGLGKNEQYF. CDR3 nucleotide sequence: TGTGCCAGCAGCTTGAGGTCTTGGGGGCTTGGTAAAAACGAGCAGTACTTC.

The V and J genes are TRBV4-1 and TRBJ2-2; 9 bases are shared with TRBD2. The ends lost 0 bases at V and 6 bases at J; junction bases unmatched: 14. The CDR3 has 19 amino acids. Germline V gene data show CDR1 as MGHRA and CDR2 as YSYEKL. CDR3 residues: CASSQEARKAGGQAGELFF. CDR3 DNA sequence: TGCGCCAGCAGCCAAGAAGCACGAAAGGCGGGGGGGCAGGCCGGGGAGCTGTTTTTT.

With respect to this clone: The germline gene is not matched at one end of the junction; a read error may be the cause. The same CDR3 arises from other DNA sequences in this sample as well. The chain has TRBV10-3 and TRBJ1-6; TRBD1 is a possible D gene (6 bases). Germline V gene sequence: CDR1 ENHRY, CDR2 SYGVKD. This CDR3 is 15 amino acids long. This CDR3 is CAISEGDTLNSPLHF. In nucleotides, the CDR3 is TGTGCCATCAGTGAGGGGGACACTCTTAATTCCCCCCTCCACTTT.

This clone was detected only a few times. CDR3 nucleotides: TGTGCCTCCAAATTCCCGCAGTATTTT. As protein: CASKFPQYF. The chain recombines TRBV30 with TRBJ2-3; no definite D call. Trimming left V 7 bases short and J 10 bases short, with 9 bases between. The CDR3 covers 9 residues. The V gene's germline CDR1 is GTSNPN and CDR2 SVGIG (reference sequence).

The table lists this clone with a few counts. V is TRBV9 and J is TRBJ2-2, with 7 bases fitting TRBD1. V shed 3 bases and J 0 bases; nucleotides not matched to a gene: 11. The CDR3 has 18 residues. Germline V CDR1 and CDR2: SGDLS, YYNGEE. The CDR3 loop reads CASSDDPGTAANTGELFF. The CDR3 nucleotides are TGTGCCAGCAGCGACGACCCCGGGACAGCAGCGAACACCGGGGAGCTGTTTTTT.

This CDR3 reads CASREPGGGYSPLHF. CDR3 sequence (DNA): TGTGCCAGCAGAGAACCAGGGGGCGGGTATTCACCCCTCCACTTT. The J gene is TRBJ1-6, the V gene TRBV6-6; TRBD1 aligns across 8 bases. The J segment lost 8 bases and the V segment lost 6 bases, leaving 9 bases of the junction unmatched. The germline V gene has CDR1 MNHNY and CDR2 SVGAGI (reference sequence). The CDR3 contains 15 residues.

The chain employs TRBV18 and TRBJ2-1; 10 nucleotides agree with TRBD1. V trimming: 6 bases; J trimming: 3 bases; junction bases outside the gene matches: 2. Germline V CDR1 and CDR2: KGHSH, LQKENI. CDR3 length equals 14 residues. CDR3 residues: CASSRDRGYNEQFF. DNA of the CDR3: TGTGCCAGCTCGAGGGACAGGGGCTACAATGAGCAGTTCTTC.